This TCR beta chain comes out of a study of early T cells in non-severe SARS-CoV-2 infection. Using its own MiXCR run on the 5' RACE reads, TCRdb lists one record per CDR3 protein. The sample yields approximately 52,000 distinct CDR3 sequences, over 7% seen once. This CDR3 comprises 13 residues. Germline CDR1 SNHLY, CDR2 FYNNEI. Deletions cut 6 bases from V and 1 base from J, with 8 bases between. Sequencing was done on a sample of whole blood. The chain carries TRBV2 and TRBJ2-3; D ambiguous. The clonotype originates from an adult who was a healthcare worker with PCR-confirmed SARS-CoV-2 infection or an uninfected control (not recorded which). CDR3 nucleotides: TGTGCCAGCAGCCAGGAGCGCACAGATACGCAGTATTTT. It yields the protein CASSQERTDTQYF.